This T cell receptor (beta chain) emerged from a study of CD8+ T cells in alopecia areata. Across the study: Tofacitinib was taken orally by treated patients, and the dose was 5 to 10 mg twice daily. Tofacitinib lasted 6 to 18 months, then 6 months off drug.

The germline CDR1 and CDR2 sequences are SQVTM and ANQGSEA. This CDR3 has 13 amino acids. V was trimmed by 6 bases and J by 4 bases, leaving 13 bases between them. The sample's treatment: oral pan-JAK inhibitor, 5-10 mg twice daily. Isolated RNA was reverse transcribed into cDNA used as the sequencing template. The repertoire was sequenced with immunoSEQ multiplex PCR; TCRdb's copy has only in-frame clones and lacks some. The table has approximately 120,000 clones, around 63% seen once. For this clone: Its specificity is unknown.

Study-wide findings and caveats: Clonality in the scalp and expanded CD8+ clones ranked among the top 100 were significantly decreased by tofacitinib. In blood and scalp, many expanded lesional clones persisted during tofacitinib.

The TCR originated in a human donor with alopecia areata. The sample here was CD4+ T cells sorted from blood, taken at week 4, from a patient treated with tofacitinib. The chain has TRBV29-1 and TRBJ2-1; maybe TRBD2 (6 bases). The DNA of the CDR3 is TGCAGCGTCCCCATAGCGGCTTACAATGAGCAGTTCTTC. This translates into CSVPIAAYNEQFF.